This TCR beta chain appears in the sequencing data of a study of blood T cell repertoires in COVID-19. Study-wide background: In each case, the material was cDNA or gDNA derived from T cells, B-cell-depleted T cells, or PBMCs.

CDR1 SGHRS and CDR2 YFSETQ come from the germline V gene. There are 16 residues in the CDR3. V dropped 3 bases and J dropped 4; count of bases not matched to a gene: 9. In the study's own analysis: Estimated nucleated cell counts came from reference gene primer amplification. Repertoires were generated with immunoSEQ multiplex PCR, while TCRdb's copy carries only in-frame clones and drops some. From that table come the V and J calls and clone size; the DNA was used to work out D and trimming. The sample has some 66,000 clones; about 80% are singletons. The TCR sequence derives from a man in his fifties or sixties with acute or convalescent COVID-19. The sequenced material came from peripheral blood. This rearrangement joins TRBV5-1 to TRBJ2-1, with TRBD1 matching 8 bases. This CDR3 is CASSSEIGQGYNEQFF. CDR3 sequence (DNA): TGCGCCAGCAGCTCGGAAATCGGACAGGGTTACAATGAGCAGTTCTTC.